Sequencing of this TCR beta chain was carried out in a study of CD8 T cells in ankylosing spondylitis. Points from the study as a whole: A TCR beta motif made of several highly homologous variants seemed typical of ankylosing spondylitis blood.

In this sample, this clonotype turned up once. No antigen is known for it. Construction of TCR beta libraries was performed using quantitative 5'-RACE with molecular barcodes. TCRdb reprocessed the 5' RACE reads via MiXCR and lists one record per CDR3 protein. The sample lists roughly 250,000 distinct CDR3 sequences; roughly 8.6% were seen once. CDR1 is SGHTA, CDR2 FQGNSA, per germline. Losses at the gene ends were 3 bases for V and 5 bases for J; bases not matched to a gene: 16. The CDR3 sequence is 17 residues long. Sequenced sample: blood, either unsorted or a sorted T cell fraction (not recorded which). V gene TRBV7-2 combines with J gene TRBJ2-7; 7 bases agree with TRBD1. The TCR comes from a male donor with ankylosing spondylitis or in good health (not recorded which). The CDR3 DNA reads as TGTGCCAGCAGCTTGGGACCATTACAGGGGTACGGTCACGAGCAGTACTTC. Its protein is CASSLGPLQGYGHEQYF.